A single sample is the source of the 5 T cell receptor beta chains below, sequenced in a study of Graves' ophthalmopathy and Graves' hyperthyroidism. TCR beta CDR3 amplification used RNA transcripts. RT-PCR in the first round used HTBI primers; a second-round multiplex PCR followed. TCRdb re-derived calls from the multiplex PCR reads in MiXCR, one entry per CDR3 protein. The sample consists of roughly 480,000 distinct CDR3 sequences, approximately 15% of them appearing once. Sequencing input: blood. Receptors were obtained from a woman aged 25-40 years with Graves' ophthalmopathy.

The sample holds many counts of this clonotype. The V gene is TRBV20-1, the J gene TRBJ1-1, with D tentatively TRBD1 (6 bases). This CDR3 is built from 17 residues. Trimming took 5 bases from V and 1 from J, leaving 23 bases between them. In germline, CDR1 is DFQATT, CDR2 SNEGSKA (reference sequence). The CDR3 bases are TGCAGTGCTCCCGGTGTGGGGGCCGAGATAACGAACACTGAAGCTTTCTTT. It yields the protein CSAPGVGAEITNTEAFF.

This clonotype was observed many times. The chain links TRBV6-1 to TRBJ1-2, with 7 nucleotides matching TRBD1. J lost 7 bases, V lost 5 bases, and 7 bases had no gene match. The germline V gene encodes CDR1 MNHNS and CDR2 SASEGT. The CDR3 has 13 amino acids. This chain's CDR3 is CASSQLQGFGYTF. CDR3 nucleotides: TGTGCCAGCAGTCAACTACAGGGGTTTGGCTACACCTTC.

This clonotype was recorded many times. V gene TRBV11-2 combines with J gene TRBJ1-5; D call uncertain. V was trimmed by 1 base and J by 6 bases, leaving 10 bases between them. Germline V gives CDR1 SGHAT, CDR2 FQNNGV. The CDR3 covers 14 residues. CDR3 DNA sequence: TGTGCCAGCAGCTTAGCCCCCGACGGTCAGCCCCAGCATTTT. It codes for CASSLAPDGQPQHF.

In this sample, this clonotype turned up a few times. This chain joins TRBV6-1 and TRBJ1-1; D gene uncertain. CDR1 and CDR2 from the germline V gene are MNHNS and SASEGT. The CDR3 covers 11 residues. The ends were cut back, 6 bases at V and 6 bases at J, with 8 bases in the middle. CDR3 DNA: TGTGCCAGCAGGAATGGAGCTGAAGCTTTCTTT. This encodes CASRNGAEAFF.

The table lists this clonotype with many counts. The CDR3 DNA follows: TGCAGTGCTAGAACTCAGACGAACACTGAAGCTTTCTTT. It encodes CSARTQTNTEAFF. The chain is built from TRBV20-1 and TRBJ1-1, with no clear D. Between the trimmed V and J ends, which lost 2 bases and 1 base, there was a span of 8 bases. The CDR3 has 13 amino acids. CDR1 is DFQATT, CDR2 SNEGSKA, per germline (reference sequence).